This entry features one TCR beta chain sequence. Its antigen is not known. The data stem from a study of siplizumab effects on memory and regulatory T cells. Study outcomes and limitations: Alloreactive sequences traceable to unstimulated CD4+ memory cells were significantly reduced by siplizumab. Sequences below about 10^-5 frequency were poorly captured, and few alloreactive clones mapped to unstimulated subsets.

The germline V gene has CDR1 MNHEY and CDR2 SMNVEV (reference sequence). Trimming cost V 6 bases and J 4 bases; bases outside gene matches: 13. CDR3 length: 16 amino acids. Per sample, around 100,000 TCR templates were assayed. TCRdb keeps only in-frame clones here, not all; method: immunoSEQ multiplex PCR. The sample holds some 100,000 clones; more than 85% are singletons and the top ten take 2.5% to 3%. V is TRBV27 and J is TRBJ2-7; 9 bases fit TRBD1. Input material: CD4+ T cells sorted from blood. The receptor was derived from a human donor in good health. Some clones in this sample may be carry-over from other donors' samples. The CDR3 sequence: CASSMRMTGGQYEQYF. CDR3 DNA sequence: TGTGCCAGCAGCATGCGGATGACAGGGGGTCAATACGAGCAGTACTTC.